Sequencing of this TCR beta chain was carried out in a study of CXCR3-negative and CXCR3-positive naive CD8 T cells. This CDR3 region has 16 residues. UMI-tagged TRB cDNA libraries were built via 5' RACE. Following a re-call of the 5' RACE reads, TCRdb has one entry per CDR3 protein and lacks DNA. This sample lists about 56,000 distinct CDR3 sequences; its ten largest clones have about 20%. The sequenced sample consisted of memory CD8+ T cells from blood. This chain uses TRBV23-1 with TRBJ1-6. TRBV23-1 is sorted into the ORF group, with uncertain function. The clonotype originates from a human donor in good health. Some clones in this sample may be carry-over from other donors' samples. CDR3 loop: CASSQLGRLGNSPLHF.